This T cell receptor beta chain was profiled in a study of T cell responses to AZD1222 COVID-19 vaccine. For this clone: Its target is not known.

The CDR3 has 13 residues. The V gene's germline CDR1 is KGHDR and CDR2 SFDVKD. Trimming took 1 base from V and 6 from J, leaving 7 bases between them. The protocol was immunoSEQ multiplex PCR, while the TCRdb copy is restricted to in-frame clones and leaves out a portion. This sample yields 100,000 to 150,000 clones, of which roughly 89% are seen a single time; 6.3% belongs to the top ten. Study results and limitations: Among spike-specific TCRs, nearly half reportedly target unmutated variant regions. White British ancestry dominated among donors, who included more females, and clonal diversity was possibly underestimated. Seropositivity was recorded at baseline in only 6 or 7 AZD1222 recipients.

Specimen: peripheral blood, collected on day 0 of AZD1222 vaccination. This chain links TRBV24-1 with TRBJ2-3; tentatively, D is TRBD1 (5 bases). The receptor was derived from an adult in good health. The CDR3 sequence: CATSDFPGDTQYF. CDR3 DNA sequence: TGTGCCACCAGTGATTTCCCAGGGGATACGCAGTATTTT.